This TCR beta chain was recovered during a study of human T cells and chemical hapten exposure. Across the whole study: An approximately 2 cm by approximately 2 cm inner upper arm patch received 2% DPC for sensitization.

Findings of the study overall: Because all patients had alopecia, their immune responses might differ from healthy ones.

TCRdb redid the calling of the RACE reads with MiXCR, one entry per CDR3 protein. This sample yields tens of thousands of distinct CDR3 sequences, of which 5.5% to 7.5% are seen a single time; approximately 1.7% belongs to the top ten. This clonotype has ten or more counts. Its antigen is not known. As to time point: pre-sensitization, week 0. Treatment indicated: therapeutic diphenylcyclopropenone sensitization with weekly scalp DPC. The drawing of blood occurred before each patch test was applied. Before extraction, the whole blood was not fractionated, and total RNA was taken from it. V was cut by 4 bases and J by 1 base, with 7 bases left in between. CDR1 and CDR2 (germline): MNHEY, SVGAGI. The CDR3 extends over 13 amino acids.

The sequence was obtained from a woman under 40 with alopecia areata. Some clones in this sample may be carry-over from other donors' samples. The chain couples TRBV6-5 to TRBJ1-1; unclear D gene. The material sequenced was whole blood, taken in connection with sensitization to the hapten diphenylcyclopropenone (DPC). CDR3 loop: CASSFAWNTEAFF. The CDR3 DNA reads TGTGCCAGCAGTTTCGCCTGGAACACTGAAGCTTTCTTT.